These 5 T cell receptor beta chains share one sample of origin, sequenced in a study of tumor-infiltrating lymphocytes in primary liver carcinoma. TCR beta cDNA was made from approximately 540 ng total RNA with a constant-region primer. Three nested multiplex PCR rounds of slightly modified ARM-PCR generated TCR beta libraries. Running about 11 cycles apiece, the first two PCR rounds relied on TRBV1-TRBV30 forward primers together with a C-beta reverse primer. TCRdb reanalysed the multiplex PCR reads using MiXCR and keeps one entry per CDR3 protein. Of about 210,000 distinct CDR3 sequences listed, around four fifths were seen once; the top ten hold 15% to 20%. It was from about 19-30 mg of unsorted bulk tissue that RNA and DNA were co-extracted. The sample was tumor tissue from primary liver carcinoma. All receptors derive from a man between 35 and 55 years old with primary liver carcinoma and hepatitis B virus infection.

The chain couples TRBV6-6 to TRBJ2-7; D might be TRBD1 (5 bases). The CDR3 extends over 17 amino acids. Germline-derived CDR1 and CDR2 are MNHNY and SVGAGI (reference sequence). V was cut by 4 bases and J by 5 bases, with 24 bases left in between. For the CDR3, the DNA is TGTGCCAGCAGTTCCTCGTCGTACAAGGGGCCTAGGGACGAGCAGTACTTC. This gives the protein CASSSSSYKGPRDEQYF.

Regarding this clonotype: Since the CDR3 does not end with the conserved phenylalanine or tryptophan, this likely comes from a read error. The chain couples TRBV29-1 to TRBJ2-1, with TRBD2 identical over 14 bases. The CDR3 is 15 residues long. Germline-derived CDR1 and CDR2 are SQVTM and ANQGSEA. Unmatched junction bases numbered 2, after V lost 4 bases and J lost 3 bases. The CDR3 reads CSVGLAGGLYNEQFH. As DNA, the CDR3 is TGCAGCGTTGGACTAGCGGGAGGGCTCTACAATGAGCAGTTCCAC.

Regarding this clonotype: A read error may produce the germline difference seen at one junction end. The V call is TRBV6-1, the J call TRBJ2-5, with 8 bases aligning to TRBD2. This CDR3 spans 14 amino acids. Germline V gene data show CDR1 as MNHNS and CDR2 as SASEGT. In DNA, the CDR3 is TGTGTCAGCAGTGACGGGAGGGACCAAGAGACGCAGTACTTC. Protein sequence: CVSSDGRDQETQYF.

The gene calls are TRBV11-2 and TRBJ2-2; D may match TRBD1 or TRBD2 (5 bases each). There are 14 residues in the CDR3. V lost 5 bases to trimming and J lost 15 bases, with 22 bases between them. Germline assignment: CDR1 SGHAT and CDR2 FQNNGV. DNA of the CDR3: TGTGCCAGCAGCACAGACTCGGACACCGGGAAAGTGTTTTTT. Its protein product is CASSTDSDTGKVFF.

Notes on this clonotype: This likely comes from a read error, as the CDR3 has no conserved phenylalanine or tryptophan at its end. The chain joins TRBV12-5 to TRBJ2-4, with D perhaps matching TRBD2 (5 bases). CDR1 and CDR2 (germline): LGHNT, FRNRAP. This CDR3 has 15 residues. The CDR3: CASGSRGLAKNVQYL. Here the CDR3 DNA reads TGTGCTAGTGGTTCAAGAGGGTTAGCCAAAAACGTTCAGTACTTG.